This TCR beta chain was identified in a study of cytomegalovirus exposure and HLA in healthy donors. About the study: In a later analysis, it was reported that the approximately 120 validation repertoires had been produced on the same platform as the roughly 700 repertoires belonging to the first cohort.

The protocol was immunoSEQ multiplex PCR, while the TCRdb copy is restricted to in-frame clones and leaves out a portion. The table lists around 170,000 clones, less than 85% of them singletons. The CDR3 is 10 amino acids. Study conclusions and caveats: The tendency of first-cohort TCR clusters to co-occur in the 120 validation repertoires was identified by a subsequent analysis. The study recorded 164 TCR beta chains that were cytomegalovirus-associated. Most TCRs appeared rarely, but some public TCRs recurred in many donors.

For this clone: Its cognate antigen is unknown.

Material for sequencing was PBMCs. V is TRBV21-1 and J is TRBJ1-2; the table calls TRBD1, which could not be checked here. TRBV21-1 is noted as a pseudogene. The sequence was collected from a man in his late teens or twenties in good health and CMV-seropositive. CDR3: CASSDTHYTF. Written as DNA, the CDR3 is TGTGCCAGCTCGGACACTCACTACACCTTC.